This TCR beta chain was retrieved from a study of beta chain features in type 1 diabetes. The overall study: What patients shared with healthy donors was a similar profile of age, gender and cell yields. Sorted cells from all samples, numbering roughly 100 million, were examined. Overall study findings and caveats: Shorter TCRB CDR3s, moderately but significantly so, were found in Type 1 diabetes patients in all four CD4+ subsets.

For this clone: Its antigen is not identified.

The whole isolated RNA underwent reverse transcription, so sequencing captured expressed TCRB transcripts. Only in-frame clones appear in the TCRdb table, and some are missing; sequencing was by immunoSEQ multiplex PCR. The sample has hundreds of thousands of clones; roughly 13% are singletons. The sample was naive CD4+ T cells from blood. This TCR came from a man aged 18-30 years with type 1 diabetes.

CDR3 region: CASRTTGTGIYEQYF. DNA for the CDR3: TGTGCCAGCAGGACAACCGGGACAGGCATCTACGAGCAGTACTTC. This chain connects TRBV6-5 to TRBJ2-7, with 8 nucleotides matching TRBD1. The V segment lost 6 bases and the J segment 3 bases; nucleotides outside the gene matches: 10. The CDR3 sequence is 15 residues long. From germline, CDR1 is MNHEY and CDR2 SVGAGI.